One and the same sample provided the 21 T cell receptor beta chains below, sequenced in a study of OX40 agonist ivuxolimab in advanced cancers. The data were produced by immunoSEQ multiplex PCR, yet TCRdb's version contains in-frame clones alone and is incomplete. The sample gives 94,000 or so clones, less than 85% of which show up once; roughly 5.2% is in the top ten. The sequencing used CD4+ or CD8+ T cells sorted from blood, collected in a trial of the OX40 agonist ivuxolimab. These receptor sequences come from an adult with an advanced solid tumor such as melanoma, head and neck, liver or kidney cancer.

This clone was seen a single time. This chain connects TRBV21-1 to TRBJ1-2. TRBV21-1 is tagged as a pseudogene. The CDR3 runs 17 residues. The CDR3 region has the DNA TGTGCCAGCAGCAAAGGACCTTCATTCCACCCTAACTATGGCTACACCTTC. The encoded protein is CASSKGPSFHPNYGYTF.

CDR3 loop: CASSMGPQYYEQYF. DNA of the CDR3: TGTGCCAGTAGTATGGGACCGCAGTACTACGAGCAGTACTTC. The chain recombines TRBV19 with TRBJ2-5; D may match TRBD1 or TRBD2 (5 bases each). Matching the DNA end better, TRBJ2-7 makes the J call doubtful. This CDR3 has 14 amino acids. The germline V gene encodes CDR1 LNHDA and CDR2 SQIVND (reference sequence).

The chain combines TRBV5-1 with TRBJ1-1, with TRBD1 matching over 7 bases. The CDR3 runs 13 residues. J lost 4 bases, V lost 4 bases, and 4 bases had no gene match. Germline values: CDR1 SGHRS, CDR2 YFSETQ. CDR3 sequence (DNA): TGCGCCAGCAGCAGGACAGGCATCACTGAAGCTTTCTTT. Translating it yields CASSRTGITEAFF.

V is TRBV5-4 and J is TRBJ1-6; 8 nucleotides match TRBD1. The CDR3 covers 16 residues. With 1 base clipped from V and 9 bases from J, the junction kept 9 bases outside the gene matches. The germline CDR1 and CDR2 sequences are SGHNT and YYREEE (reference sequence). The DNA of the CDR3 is TGTGCCAGCAGCTTGCGTACAGGGGGAAGTGGTTCACCCCTCCACTTT. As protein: CASSLRTGGSGSPLHF.

Here the CDR3 reads CASSPSGVGRGQPQHF. CDR3 in DNA: TGTGCCAGCTCACCGAGCGGGGTAGGCAGAGGTCAGCCCCAGCATTTT. This chain links TRBV18 with TRBJ1-5; unclear D gene. This CDR3 has 16 amino acids. V lost 3 bases and J 6 bases, leaving 18 bases between the germline ends. Germline CDR1 reads KGHSH; CDR2 reads LQKENI.

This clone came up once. The CDR3 sequence is CASSSWDRGGTEAFF. The CDR3 coding sequence is TGTGCCAGCAGCTCCTGGGACCGAGGGGGCACTGAAGCTTTCTTT. The rearrangement joins TRBV7-8 to TRBJ1-1; D is perhaps TRBD1 (6 bases). V was trimmed by 4 bases and J by 4 bases, leaving 16 bases between them. Germline CDR1 and CDR2: SGHVS and FQNEAQ. This CDR3 region has 15 residues.

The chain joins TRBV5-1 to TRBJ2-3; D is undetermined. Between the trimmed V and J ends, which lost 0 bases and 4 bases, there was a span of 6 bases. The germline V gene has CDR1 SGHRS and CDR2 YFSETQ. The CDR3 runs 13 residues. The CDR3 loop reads CASSLGTADTQYF. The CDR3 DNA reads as TGCGCCAGCAGCTTGGGGACGGCAGATACGCAGTATTTT.

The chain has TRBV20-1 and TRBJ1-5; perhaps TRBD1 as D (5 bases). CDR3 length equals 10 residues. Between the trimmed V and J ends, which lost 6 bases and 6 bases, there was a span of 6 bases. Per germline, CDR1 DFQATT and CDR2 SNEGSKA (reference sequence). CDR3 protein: CSAGGQPQHF. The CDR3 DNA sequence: TGCAGTGCGGGGGGTCAGCCCCAGCATTTT.

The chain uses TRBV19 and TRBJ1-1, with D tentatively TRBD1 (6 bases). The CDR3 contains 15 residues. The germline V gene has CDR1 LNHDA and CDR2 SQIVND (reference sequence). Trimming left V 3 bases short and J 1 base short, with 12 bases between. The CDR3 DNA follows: TGTGCCAGTAGTATTAGACAGGCCAGGAACACTGAAGCTTTCTTT. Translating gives CASSIRQARNTEAFF.

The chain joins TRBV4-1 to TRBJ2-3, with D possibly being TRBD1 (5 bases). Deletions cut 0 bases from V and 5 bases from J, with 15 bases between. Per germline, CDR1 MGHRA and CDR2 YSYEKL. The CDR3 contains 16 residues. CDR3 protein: CASSQEIVGVEDTQYF. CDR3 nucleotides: TGCGCCAGCAGCCAAGAGATAGTAGGGGTGGAAGATACGCAGTATTTT.

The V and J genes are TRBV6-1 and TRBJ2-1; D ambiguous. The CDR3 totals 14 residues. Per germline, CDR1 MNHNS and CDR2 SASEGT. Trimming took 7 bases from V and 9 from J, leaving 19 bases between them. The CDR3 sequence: CASIETSSKAEQFF. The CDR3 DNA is TGTGCCAGCATCGAAACGTCCAGCAAGGCTGAGCAGTTCTTC.

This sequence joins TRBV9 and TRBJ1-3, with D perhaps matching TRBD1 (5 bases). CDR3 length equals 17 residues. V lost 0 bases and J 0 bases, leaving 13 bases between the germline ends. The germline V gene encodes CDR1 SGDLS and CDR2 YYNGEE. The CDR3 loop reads CASSVDIGAHSGNTIYF. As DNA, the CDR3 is TGTGCCAGCAGCGTAGATATAGGGGCCCACTCTGGAAACACCATATATTTT.

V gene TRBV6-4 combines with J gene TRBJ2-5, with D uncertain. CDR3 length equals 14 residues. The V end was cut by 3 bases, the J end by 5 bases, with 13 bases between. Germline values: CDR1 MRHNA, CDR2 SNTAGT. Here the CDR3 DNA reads TGTGCCAGCAGTGATACAAGTGAGAGCGAGACCCAGTACTTC. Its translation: CASSDTSESETQYF.

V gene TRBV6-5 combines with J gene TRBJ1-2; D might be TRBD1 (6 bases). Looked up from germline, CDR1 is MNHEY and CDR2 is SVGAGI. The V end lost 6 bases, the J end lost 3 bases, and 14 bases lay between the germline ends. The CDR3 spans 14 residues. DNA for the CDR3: TGTGCCAGCAGCTCCGACAGGTCGTACTATGGCTACACCTTC. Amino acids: CASSSDRSYYGYTF.

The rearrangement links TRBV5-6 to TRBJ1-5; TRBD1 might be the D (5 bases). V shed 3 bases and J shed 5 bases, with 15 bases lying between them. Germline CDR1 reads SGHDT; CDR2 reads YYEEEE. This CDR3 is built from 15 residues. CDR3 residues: CASSSKSEGHQPQHF. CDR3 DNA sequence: TGTGCCAGCAGCTCCAAGTCGGAGGGGCATCAGCCCCAGCATTTT.

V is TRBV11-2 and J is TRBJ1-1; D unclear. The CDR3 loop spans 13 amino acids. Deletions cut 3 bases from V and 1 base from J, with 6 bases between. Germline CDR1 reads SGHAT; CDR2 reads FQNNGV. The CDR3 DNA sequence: TGTGCCAGCAGCTTGACTCAGAACACTGAAGCTTTCTTT. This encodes CASSLTQNTEAFF.

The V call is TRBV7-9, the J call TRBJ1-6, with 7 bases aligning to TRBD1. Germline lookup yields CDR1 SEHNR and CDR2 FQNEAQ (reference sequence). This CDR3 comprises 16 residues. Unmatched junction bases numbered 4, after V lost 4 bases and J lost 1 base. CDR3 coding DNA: TGTGCCAGCAGCTCCACAGGGGCTTCCTATAATTCACCCCTCCACTTT. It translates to CASSSTGASYNSPLHF.

The CDR3 bases are TGTGCCAGCAGCTTAGTTGCTAGCGCAAGTTTTGGAGATACGCAGTATTTT. This translates into CASSLVASASFGDTQYF. This chain links TRBV7-2 with TRBJ2-3; a weak D match, TRBD2 (6 bases). The germline V gene encodes CDR1 SGHTA and CDR2 FQGNSA. The V end was cut by 1 base, the J end by 5 bases, with 19 bases between. This CDR3 contains 17 residues.

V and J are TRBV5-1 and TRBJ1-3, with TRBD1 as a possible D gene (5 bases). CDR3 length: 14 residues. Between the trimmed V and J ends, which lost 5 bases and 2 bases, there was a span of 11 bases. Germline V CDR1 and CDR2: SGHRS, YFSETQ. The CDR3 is CASSRDGTGNTIYF. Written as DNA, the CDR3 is TGCGCCAGCAGTCGGGACGGAACTGGAAACACCATATATTTT. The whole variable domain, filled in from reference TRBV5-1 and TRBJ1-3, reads KAGVTQTPRYLIKTRGQQVTLSCSPISGHRSVSWYQQTPGQGLQFLFEYFSETQRNKGNFPGRFSGRQFSNSRSEMNVSTLELGDSALYLCASSRDGTGNTIYFGEGSWLTVV.

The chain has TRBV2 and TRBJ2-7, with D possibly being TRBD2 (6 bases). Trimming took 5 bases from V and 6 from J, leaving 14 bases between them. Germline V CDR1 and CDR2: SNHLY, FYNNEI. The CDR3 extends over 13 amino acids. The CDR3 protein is CASSIRTIGEQYF. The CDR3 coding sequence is TGTGCCAGCAGTATCAGGACTATCGGCGAGCAGTACTTC.

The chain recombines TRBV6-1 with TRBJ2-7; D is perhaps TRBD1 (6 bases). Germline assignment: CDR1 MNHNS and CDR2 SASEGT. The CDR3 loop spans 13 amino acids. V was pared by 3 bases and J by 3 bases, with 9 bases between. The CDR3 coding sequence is TGTGCCAGCAGTGAGTCAGGGGTCTACGAGCAGTACTTC. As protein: CASSESGVYEQYF.